The clone carrying this T cell receptor (beta chain) occurred many times. Its target is unknown. This CDR3 is 14 amino acids long. In germline, CDR1 is SGHVS, CDR2 FNYEAQ. V lost 1 base to trimming and J lost 4 bases, with 10 bases between them. Described time point: patch test 1, 2 weeks after DPC sensitization. The treatment here: therapeutic diphenylcyclopropenone sensitization with weekly scalp DPC. The data derive from a study of human T cells and chemical hapten exposure. Findings of the study overall: The number of TCRs over 1 in 1000 frequency stayed unchanged after DPC.

TCRdb recomputed calls from the RACE reads with MiXCR, one row per CDR3 protein. In the table there are roughly 120,000 distinct CDR3 sequences, over 10% of which are singletons. The chain has TRBV7-6 and TRBJ1-2; maybe TRBD1 (6 bases). This sequence originates from a woman in her forties or fifties with alopecia areata. Some clones in this sample may be carry-over from other donors' samples. The sample was whole blood, taken in connection with sensitization to the hapten diphenylcyclopropenone (DPC). The CDR3 bases are TGTGCCAGCAGCTTAGAGGGACACAGCTATGGCTACACCTTC. Its translation: CASSLEGHSYGYTF.